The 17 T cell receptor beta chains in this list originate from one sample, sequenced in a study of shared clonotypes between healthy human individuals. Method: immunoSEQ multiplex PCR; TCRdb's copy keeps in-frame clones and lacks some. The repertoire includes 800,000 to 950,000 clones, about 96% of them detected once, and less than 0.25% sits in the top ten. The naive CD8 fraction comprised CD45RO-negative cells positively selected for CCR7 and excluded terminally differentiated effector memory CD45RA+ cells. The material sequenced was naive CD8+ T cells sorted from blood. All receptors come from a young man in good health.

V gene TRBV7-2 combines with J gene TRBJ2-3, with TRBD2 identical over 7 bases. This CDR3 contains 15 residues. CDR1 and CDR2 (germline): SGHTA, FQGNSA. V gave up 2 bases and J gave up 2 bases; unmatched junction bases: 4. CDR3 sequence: CASSLLAGDTDTQYF. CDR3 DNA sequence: TGTGCCAGCAGCTTACTCGCGGGAGACACAGATACGCAGTATTTT.

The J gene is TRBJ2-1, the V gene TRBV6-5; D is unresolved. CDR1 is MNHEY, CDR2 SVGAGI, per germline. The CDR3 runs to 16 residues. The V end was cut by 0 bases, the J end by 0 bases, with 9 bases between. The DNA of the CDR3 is TGTGCCAGCAGTTACTCGGGCTCAGGCTCCTACAATGAGCAGTTCTTC. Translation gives CASSYSGSGSYNEQFF.

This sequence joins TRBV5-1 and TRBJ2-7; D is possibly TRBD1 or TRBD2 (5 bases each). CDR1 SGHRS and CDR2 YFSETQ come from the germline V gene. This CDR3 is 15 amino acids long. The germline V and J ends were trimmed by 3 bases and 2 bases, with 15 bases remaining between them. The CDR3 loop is CASSSDTGLTYEQYF. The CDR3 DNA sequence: TGCGCCAGCAGCTCGGACACTGGACTCACCTACGAGCAGTACTTC.

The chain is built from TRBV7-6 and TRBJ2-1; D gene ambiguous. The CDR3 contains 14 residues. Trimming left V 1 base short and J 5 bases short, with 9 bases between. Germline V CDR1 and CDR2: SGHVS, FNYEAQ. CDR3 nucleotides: TGTGCCAGCAGCTTAGTTCCCCTGAACAATGAGCAGTTCTTC. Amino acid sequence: CASSLVPLNNEQFF.

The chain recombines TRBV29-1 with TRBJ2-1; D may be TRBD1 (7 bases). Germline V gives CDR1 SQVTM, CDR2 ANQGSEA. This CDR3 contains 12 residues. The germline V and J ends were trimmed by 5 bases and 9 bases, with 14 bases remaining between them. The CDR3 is CSVQGGRGEQFF. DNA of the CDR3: TGCAGCGTTCAGGGGGGTCGTGGTGAGCAGTTCTTC.

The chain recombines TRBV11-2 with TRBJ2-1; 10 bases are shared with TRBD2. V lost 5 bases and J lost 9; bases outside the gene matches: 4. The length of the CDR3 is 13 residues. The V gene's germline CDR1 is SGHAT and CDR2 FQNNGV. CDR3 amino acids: CASSPTSGTEQFF. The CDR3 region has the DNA TGTGCCAGCAGCCCCACTAGCGGGACTGAGCAGTTCTTC.

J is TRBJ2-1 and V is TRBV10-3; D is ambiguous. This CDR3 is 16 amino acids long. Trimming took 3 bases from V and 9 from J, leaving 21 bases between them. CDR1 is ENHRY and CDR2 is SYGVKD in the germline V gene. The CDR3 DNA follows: TGTGCCATCAGTGACCTTATTGGAGAGGCTTTCGTTGAGCAGTTCTTC. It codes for CAISDLIGEAFVEQFF.

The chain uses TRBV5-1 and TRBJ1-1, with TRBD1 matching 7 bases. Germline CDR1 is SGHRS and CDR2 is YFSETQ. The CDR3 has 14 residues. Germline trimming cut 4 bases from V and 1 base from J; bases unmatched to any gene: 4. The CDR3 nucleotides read TGCGCCAGCAGCATCAACAGGGGGAACACTGAAGCTTTCTTT. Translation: CASSINRGNTEAFF.

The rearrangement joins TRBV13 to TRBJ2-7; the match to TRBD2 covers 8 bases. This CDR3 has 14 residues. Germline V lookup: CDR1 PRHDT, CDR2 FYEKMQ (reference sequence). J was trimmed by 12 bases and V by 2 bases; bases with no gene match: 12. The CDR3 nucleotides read TGTGCCAGCAGCTTAACCGGGACTAGTAGTGTGCGGTACTTC. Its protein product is CASSLTGTSSVRYF.

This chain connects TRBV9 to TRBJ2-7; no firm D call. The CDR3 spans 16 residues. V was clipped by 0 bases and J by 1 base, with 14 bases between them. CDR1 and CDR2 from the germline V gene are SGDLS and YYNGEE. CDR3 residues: CASSVGIFDPSYEQYF. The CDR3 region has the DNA TGTGCCAGCAGCGTAGGGATTTTCGATCCGTCCTACGAGCAGTACTTC.

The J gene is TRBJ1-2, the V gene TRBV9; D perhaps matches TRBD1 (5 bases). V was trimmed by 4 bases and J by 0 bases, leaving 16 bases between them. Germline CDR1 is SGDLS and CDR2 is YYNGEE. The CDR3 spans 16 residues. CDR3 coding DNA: TGTGCCAGCAGCCGCTCGATCAGGGAGGCTAACTATGGCTACACCTTC. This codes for CASSRSIREANYGYTF. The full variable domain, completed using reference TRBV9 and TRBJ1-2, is DSGVTQTPKHLITATGQRVTLRCSPRSGDLSVYWYQQSLDQGLQFLIQYYNGEERAKGNILERFSAQQFPDLHSELNLSSLELGDSALYFCASSRSIREANYGYTFGSGTRLTVV.

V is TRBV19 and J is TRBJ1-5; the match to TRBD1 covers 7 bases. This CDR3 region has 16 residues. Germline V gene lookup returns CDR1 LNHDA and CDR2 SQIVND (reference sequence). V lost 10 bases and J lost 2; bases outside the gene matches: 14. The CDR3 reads CATLDRNRGGNQPQHF. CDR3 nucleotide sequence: TGTGCCACCCTGGATCGAAACAGGGGCGGCAATCAGCCCCAGCATTTT.

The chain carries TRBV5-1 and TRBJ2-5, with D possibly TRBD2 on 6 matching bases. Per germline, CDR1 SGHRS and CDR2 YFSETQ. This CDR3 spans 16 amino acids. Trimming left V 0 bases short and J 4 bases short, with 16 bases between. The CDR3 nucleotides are TGCGCCAGCAGCTTGGCGTCTAGCGCTGAGAGAGAGACCCAGTACTTC. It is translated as CASSLASSAERETQYF.

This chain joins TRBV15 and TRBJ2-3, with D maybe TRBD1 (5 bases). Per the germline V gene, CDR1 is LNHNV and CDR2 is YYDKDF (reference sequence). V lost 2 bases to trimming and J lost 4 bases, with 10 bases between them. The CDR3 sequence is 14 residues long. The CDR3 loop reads CATSRYTGPDTQYF. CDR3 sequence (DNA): TGTGCCACCAGCAGATACACAGGACCAGATACGCAGTATTTT.

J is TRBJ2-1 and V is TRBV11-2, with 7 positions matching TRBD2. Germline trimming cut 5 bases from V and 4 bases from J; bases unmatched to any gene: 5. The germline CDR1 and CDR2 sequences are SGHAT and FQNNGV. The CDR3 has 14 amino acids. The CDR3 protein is CASSTVGGYNEQFF. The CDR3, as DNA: TGTGCCAGCAGCACAGTGGGAGGGTACAATGAGCAGTTCTTC.

In DNA, the CDR3 is TGCGCCAGCAGCTTTCAGGGCGGATCTGAAGCTTTCTTT. Translated, it gives CASSFQGGSEAFF. The chain recombines TRBV5-1 with TRBJ1-1, with a tentative D call TRBD1 (5 bases). CDR3 length: 13 amino acids. Per the germline V gene, CDR1 is SGHRS and CDR2 is YFSETQ. V lost 2 bases and J 6 bases, leaving 11 bases between the germline ends.

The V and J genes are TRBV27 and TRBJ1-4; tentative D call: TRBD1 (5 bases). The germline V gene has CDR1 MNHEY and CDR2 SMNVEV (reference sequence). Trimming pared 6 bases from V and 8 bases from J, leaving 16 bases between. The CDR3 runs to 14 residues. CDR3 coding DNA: TGTGCCAGCAGCCCCTGGGGCGAGCAGGAAAAACTGTTTTTT. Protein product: CASSPWGEQEKLFF.